Below, 16 T cell receptor beta chains from the same sample are listed, as sequenced in a study of siplizumab effects on memory and regulatory T cells. Assay: immunoSEQ multiplex PCR; the TCRdb copy retains only in-frame clones and omits some. This sample has 100,000 or so clones, with roughly 95% found just once. The specimen was non-Treg CD4+ T cells sorted from blood. The source is a human donor in good health.

The V call is TRBV28, the J call TRBJ2-3, with D perhaps matching TRBD1 or TRBD2 (5 bases each). Germline CDR1 and CDR2: MDHEN and SYDVKM. The CDR3 has 15 residues. V lost 5 bases and J lost 0, with 12 bases in between. This CDR3 is CASSPPGTSTDTQYF. CDR3 in DNA: TGTGCCAGCAGTCCCCCCGGGACGAGCACAGATACGCAGTATTTT.

The chain uses TRBV28 and TRBJ2-3; D perhaps matches TRBD1 (7 bases). V was shortened by 5 bases and J by 6 bases, with 15 bases between the two germline ends. The germline gives CDR1 MDHEN, CDR2 SYDVKM. CDR3 length equals 14 residues. The CDR3 DNA follows: TGTGCCAGCAGTCCGGGAGACAGGGAGGATACGCAGTATTTT. Its protein is CASSPGDREDTQYF.

This clone was picked up a small number of times. The genes are TRBV7-3 and TRBJ1-1; weak D call: TRBD1 (6 bases). V gave up 5 bases and J gave up 1 base, with 8 bases separating them. From germline, CDR1 is SGHTA and CDR2 FQGTGA. The length of the CDR3 is 13 residues. The CDR3 protein is CASSRQANTEAFF. The DNA for the CDR3 is TGTGCCAGCAGCCGACAGGCGAACACTGAAGCTTTCTTT. Complete variable domain (other parts from reference TRBV7-3 and TRBJ1-1): GAGVSQTPSNKVTEKGKYVELRCDPISGHTALYWYRQSLGQGPEFLIYFQGTGAADDSGLPNDRFFAVRPEGSVSTLKIQRTERGDSAVYLCASSRQANTEAFFGQGTRLTVV.

J is TRBJ1-6 and V is TRBV11-2; D uncertain. CDR1 is SGHAT, CDR2 FQNNGV, per germline. V was cut by 4 bases and J by 0 bases, with 13 bases left in between. This CDR3 contains 17 residues. DNA for the CDR3: TGTGCCAGCAGCTGGGGTATTGGCAACTCCTATAATTCACCCCTCCACTTT. Its translation is CASSWGIGNSYNSPLHF.

The V call is TRBV10-3, the J call TRBJ2-3; possibly TRBD2 for D (5 bases). CDR1 is ENHRY, CDR2 SYGVKD, per germline. This CDR3 region has 14 residues. The ends were cut back, 8 bases at V and 3 bases at J, with 15 bases in the middle. Here the CDR3 DNA reads TGTGCCATCGCGGCGGTATCGGGGACAGATACGCAGTATTTT. Protein: CAIAAVSGTDTQYF.

The chain carries TRBV21-1 and TRBJ2-1; TRBD2, the D gene given by the table, was not confirmed from the DNA. TRBV21-1 is recorded as a pseudogene. The CDR3 has 20 residues. CDR3: CASSKEVRLAGGPTYNEQFF. The CDR3 bases are TGTGCCAGCAGCAAAGAAGTCCGGCTAGCGGGGGGGCCTACCTACAATGAGCAGTTCTTC.

This chain's CDR3 is CASSLWTGAILNGYTF. The CDR3 region has the DNA TGTGCCAGCAGCTTGTGGACAGGGGCCATCCTAAATGGCTACACCTTC. The V call is TRBV7-2, the J call TRBJ1-2; the match to TRBD1 covers 9 bases. V dropped 3 bases and J dropped 6; count of bases not matched to a gene: 11. The CDR3 is made up of 16 amino acids. Germline values: CDR1 SGHTA, CDR2 FQGNSA.

The chain couples TRBV5-4 to TRBJ2-5; a weak D match, TRBD1 (6 bases). V was pared by 4 bases and J by 4 bases, with 14 bases between. The CDR3 extends over 14 amino acids. Germline V gene lookup returns CDR1 SGHNT and CDR2 YYREEE (reference sequence). CDR3 sequence reads: CASSAQTGGETQYF. The CDR3 nucleotides are TGTGCCAGCAGCGCGCAGACAGGAGGAGAGACCCAGTACTTC.

This chain connects TRBV10-3 to TRBJ1-1; 8 bases are a match to TRBD1. The junction had 18 bases not matched to a gene; V was cut back by 7 bases and J by 5 bases. CDR1 and CDR2 (germline): ENHRY, SYGVKD. The CDR3 consists of 17 residues. As DNA, the CDR3 is TGTGCCATCACCAAAGGGACAGGCCCCGACTTTGTGACTGAAGCTTTCTTT. Translating gives CAITKGTGPDFVTEAFF.

The chain joins TRBV12-5 to TRBJ1-5, with a possible D match to TRBD1 (5 bases). The germline V gene encodes CDR1 LGHNT and CDR2 FRNRAP. Trimming removed 0 bases at V and 11 bases at J, with 17 bases between. This CDR3 has 15 residues. For the CDR3, the DNA is TGTGCTAGTGGTTTGGTACAGGCGGGGTTCGGGGCCCAGCATTTT. Its protein is CASGLVQAGFGAQHF.

The rearrangement joins TRBV6-5 to TRBJ1-3; no clear D gene. This CDR3 is built from 15 residues. Germline CDR1 is MNHEY and CDR2 is SVGAGI. The V gene lost 0 bases and the J gene lost 4 bases, with 10 bases spanning the gap. The CDR3 is CASSYSPKVGNTIYF. CDR3 nucleotides: TGTGCCAGCAGTTACTCTCCGAAAGTGGGAAACACCATATATTTT.

The chain combines TRBV6-5 with TRBJ1-2; 7 nucleotides match TRBD1. Trimming removed 5 bases from V and 5 bases from J; junction bases left unmatched: 5. Germline CDR1 is MNHEY and CDR2 is SVGAGI. The CDR3 is made up of 13 amino acids. The CDR3 DNA sequence: TGTGCCAGCAGTCCCGGGACAGTTTATGGCTACACCTTC. Residues: CASSPGTVYGYTF.

Ten or more counts support this clone. Other nucleotide sequences from this sample produce the same CDR3. The rearrangement links TRBV6-1 to TRBJ1-1; D is unclear. There are 13 residues in the CDR3. Germline V gene sequence: CDR1 MNHNS, CDR2 SASEGT. V was cut by 4 bases and J by 2 bases, with 8 bases left in between. The CDR3 DNA reads TGTGCCAGCAGTGTAGAGGTAAACACTGAAGCTTTCTTT. This gives the protein CASSVEVNTEAFF.

This sequence joins TRBV18 and TRBJ2-1; D may be TRBD1 (5 bases). The germline V gene encodes CDR1 KGHSH and CDR2 LQKENI. V dropped 0 bases and J dropped 10 bases, with 10 bases sitting between them. This CDR3 has 13 amino acids. The CDR3 spells CASSPPQGSEQFF. CDR3 DNA: TGTGCCAGCTCACCACCTCAGGGTAGCGAGCAGTTCTTC.

In regard to this clone: Other DNA sequences from this sample encode an identical CDR3 as well. The chain couples TRBV5-4 to TRBJ2-3; 8 bases match TRBD1. The germline V gene has CDR1 SGHNT and CDR2 YYREEE (reference sequence). This CDR3 is built from 15 residues. V gave up 0 bases and J gave up 2 bases; unmatched junction bases: 2. CDR3 amino acids: CASSLGQGPTDTQYF. The CDR3 DNA is TGTGCCAGCAGCTTGGGACAGGGGCCCACAGATACGCAGTATTTT.

The gene calls are TRBV10-1 and TRBJ2-2, with D perhaps TRBD1 (6 bases). Germline V CDR1 and CDR2: WNHNN, SYGVQD (reference sequence). The CDR3 has 15 amino acids. Deletions cut 6 bases from V and 1 base from J, with 12 bases between. The CDR3 loop reads CASSRDTRNTGELFF. In nucleotides, the CDR3 is TGCGCCAGCAGCCGGGACACCCGGAACACCGGGGAGCTGTTTTTT.